A single sample is the source of the 9 T cell receptor beta chains below, sequenced in a study of T-cell memory formation after mild COVID-19. Via MiXCR, TCRdb re-called the 5' RACE reads, giving one row per CDR3 protein. The data contain 550,000 to 600,000 distinct CDR3 sequences, 15% to 20% of them seen just once; the ten biggest clones take up about 8.1%. The sample taken for sequencing was PBMCs or a T cell subset sorted from them (not recorded which). Receptors were obtained from an adult woman who had mild COVID-19 (a few samples of this study predate the infection). Cell type and time point are not known.

V is TRBV4-1 and J is TRBJ2-5, with 8 bases that match TRBD2. This CDR3 is 15 amino acids long. V trimming: 2 bases; J trimming: 2 bases; junction bases outside the gene matches: 4. From germline, CDR1 is MGHRA and CDR2 YSYEKL. CDR3 in DNA: TGCGCCAGCAGCCAACGACTAGCGCTTCAAGAGACCCAGTACTTC. This codes for CASSQRLALQETQYF.

The table lists this clonotype with many counts. The V call is TRBV29-1, the J call TRBJ2-5, with 8 bases that match TRBD2. CDR3 length: 13 residues. CDR1 and CDR2 (germline): SQVTM, ANQGSEA. The junction had 4 bases not matched to a gene; V was cut back by 2 bases and J by 5 bases. The CDR3 sequence: CSVEPGRGETQYF. Here the CDR3 DNA reads TGCAGCGTTGAACCCGGGAGGGGGGAGACCCAGTACTTC.

The gene calls are TRBV6-7 and TRBJ1-5, with D perhaps matching TRBD1 (6 bases). TRBV6-7 is identified as an open reading frame with a role that is uncertain. V was pared by 6 bases and J by 6 bases, with 15 bases between. This CDR3 contains 14 residues. This chain's CDR3 is CASSQDRRGQPQHF. Here the CDR3 DNA reads TGTGCCAGCAGCCAGGACAGAAGGGGTCAGCCCCAGCATTTT.

This sequence joins TRBV11-2 and TRBJ1-1, with unresolved D. This CDR3 comprises 15 residues. The V end lost 3 bases, the J end lost 4 bases, and 15 bases lay between the germline ends. Germline CDR1 is SGHAT and CDR2 is FQNNGV. In nucleotides, the CDR3 is TGTGCCAGCAGCTTCACCGTTACCTGGGGCACTGAAGCTTTCTTT. Protein product: CASSFTVTWGTEAFF. Using reference TRBV11-2 and TRBJ1-1 for the parts outside the CDR3, the full variable domain is EAGVAQSPRYKIIEKRQSVAFWCNPISGHATLYWYQQILGQGPKLLIQFQNNGVVDDSQLPKDRFSAERLKGVDSTLKIQPAKLEDSAVYLCASSFTVTWGTEAFFGQGTRLTVV.

This clonotype was detected ten times or more. The J gene is TRBJ1-1, the V gene TRBV20-1; 7 positions match TRBD1. Trimming cost V 0 bases and J 5 bases; bases outside gene matches: 3. The CDR3 extends over 13 amino acids. The germline V gene encodes CDR1 DFQATT and CDR2 SNEGSKA (reference sequence). The DNA of the CDR3 is TGCAGTGCTAGAGATCTGACAGGGACTGAAGCTTTCTTT. Translated, it gives CSARDLTGTEAFF.

This rearrangement joins TRBV10-3 to TRBJ2-3; D call uncertain. Germline-derived CDR1 and CDR2 are ENHRY and SYGVKD. The germline V and J ends were trimmed by 0 bases and 5 bases, with 9 bases remaining between them. The CDR3 covers 14 residues. Here the CDR3 reads CAISESIAGDTQYF. As DNA, the CDR3 is TGTGCCATCAGTGAGTCTATAGCTGGAGATACGCAGTATTTT.

This clonotype appeared a few times. CDR3 nucleotides: TGTGCCAGCAGTCGGGACAGAATGATCACTGAAGCTTTCTTT. This codes for CASSRDRMITEAFF. V usage is TRBV6-5 and J usage is TRBJ1-1, with 7 bases identical to TRBD1. The germline gives CDR1 MNHEY, CDR2 SVGAGI. J gave up 4 bases and V 5 bases, and 7 bases lay outside the gene matches. CDR3 size: 14 residues.

This clonotype was observed at least ten times. The chain uses TRBV7-6 and TRBJ2-1; D might be TRBD2 (5 bases). Germline CDR1 reads SGHVS; CDR2 reads FNYEAQ. V was cut by 6 bases and J by 0 bases, with 15 bases left in between. The CDR3 sequence is 16 residues long. The CDR3: CASRDSLDDSYNEQFF. For the CDR3, the DNA is TGTGCCAGCAGGGACTCGCTAGACGACTCCTACAATGAGCAGTTCTTC.

This clonotype was observed a handful of times. This chain uses TRBV14 with TRBJ2-3, with 10 bases fitting TRBD2. Trimming at V came to 0 bases and at J to 7 bases, leaving 10 bases not matched to a gene. Per the germline V gene, CDR1 is SGHDN and CDR2 is FVKESK. This CDR3 spans 17 amino acids. In DNA, the CDR3 is TGTGCCAGCAGCCAAGATCGATCAAGCGGGAGGGGATATACGCAGTATTTT. Protein sequence: CASSQDRSSGRGYTQYF.